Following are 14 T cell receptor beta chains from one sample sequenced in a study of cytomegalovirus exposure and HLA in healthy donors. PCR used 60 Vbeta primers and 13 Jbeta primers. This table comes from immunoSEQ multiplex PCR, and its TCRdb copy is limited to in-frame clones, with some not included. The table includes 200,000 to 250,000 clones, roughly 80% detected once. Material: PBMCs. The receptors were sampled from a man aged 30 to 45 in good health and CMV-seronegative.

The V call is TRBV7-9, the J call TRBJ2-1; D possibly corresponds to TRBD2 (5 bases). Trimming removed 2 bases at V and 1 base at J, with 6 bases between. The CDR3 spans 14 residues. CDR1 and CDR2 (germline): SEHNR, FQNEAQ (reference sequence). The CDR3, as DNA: TGTGCCAGCAGCTTAAGCGGATCCTACAATGAGCAGTTCTTC. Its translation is CASSLSGSYNEQFF. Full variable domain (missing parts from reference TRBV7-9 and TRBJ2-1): DTGVSQNPRHKITKRGQNVTFRCDPISEHNRLYWYRQTLGQGPEFLTYFQNEAQLEKSRLLSDRFSAERPKGSFSTLEIQRTEQGDSAMYLCASSLSGSYNEQFFGPGTRLTVL.

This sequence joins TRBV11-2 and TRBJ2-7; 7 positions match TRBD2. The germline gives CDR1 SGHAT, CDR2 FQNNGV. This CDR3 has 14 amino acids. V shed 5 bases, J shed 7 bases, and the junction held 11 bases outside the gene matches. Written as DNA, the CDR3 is TGTGCCAGCAGCCGAGGCCCGGGAGGACAAGAGCAGTACTTC. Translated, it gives CASSRGPGGQEQYF.

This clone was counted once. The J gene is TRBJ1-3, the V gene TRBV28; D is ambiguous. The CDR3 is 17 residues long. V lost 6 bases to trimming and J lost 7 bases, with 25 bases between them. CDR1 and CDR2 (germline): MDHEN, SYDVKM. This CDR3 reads CASSLRGGRIKGNTIYF. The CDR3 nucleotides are TGTGCCAGCAGCCTCAGAGGAGGGAGGATTAAAGGGAACACCATATATTTT.

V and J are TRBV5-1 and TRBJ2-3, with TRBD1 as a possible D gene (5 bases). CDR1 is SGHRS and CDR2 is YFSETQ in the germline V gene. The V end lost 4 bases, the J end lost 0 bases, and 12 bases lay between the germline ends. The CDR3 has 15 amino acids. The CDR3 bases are TGCGCCAGCAGCCCGGAGACAGCTAGCACAGATACGCAGTATTTT. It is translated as CASSPETASTDTQYF.

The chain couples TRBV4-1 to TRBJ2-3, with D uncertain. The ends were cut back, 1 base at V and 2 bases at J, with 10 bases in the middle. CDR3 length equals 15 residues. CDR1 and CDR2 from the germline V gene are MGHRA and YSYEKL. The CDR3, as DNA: TGCGCCAGCAGCCAAGTTGCGGTGTTCACAGATACGCAGTATTTT. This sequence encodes CASSQVAVFTDTQYF.

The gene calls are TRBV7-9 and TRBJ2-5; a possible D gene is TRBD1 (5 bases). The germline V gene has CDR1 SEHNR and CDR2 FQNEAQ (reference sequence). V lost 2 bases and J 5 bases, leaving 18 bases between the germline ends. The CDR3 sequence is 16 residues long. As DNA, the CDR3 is TGTGCCAGCAGCTTAACAGCCAGGGCCTCCAAGGAGACCCAGTACTTC. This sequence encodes CASSLTARASKETQYF.

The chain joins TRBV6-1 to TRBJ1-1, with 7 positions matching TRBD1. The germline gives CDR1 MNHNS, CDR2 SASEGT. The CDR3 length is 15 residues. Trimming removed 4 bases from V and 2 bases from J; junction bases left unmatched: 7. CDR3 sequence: CASSGGQWVNTEAFF. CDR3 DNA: TGTGCCAGCAGTGGGGGACAGTGGGTAAACACTGAAGCTTTCTTT.

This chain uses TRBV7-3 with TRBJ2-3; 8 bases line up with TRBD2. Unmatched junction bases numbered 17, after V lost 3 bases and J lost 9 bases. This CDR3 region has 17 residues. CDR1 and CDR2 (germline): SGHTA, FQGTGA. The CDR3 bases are TGTGCCAGCAGCTTGAGTCGGGGCGGGGGGTCTCCAGGCACGCAGTATTTT. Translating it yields CASSLSRGGGSPGTQYF.

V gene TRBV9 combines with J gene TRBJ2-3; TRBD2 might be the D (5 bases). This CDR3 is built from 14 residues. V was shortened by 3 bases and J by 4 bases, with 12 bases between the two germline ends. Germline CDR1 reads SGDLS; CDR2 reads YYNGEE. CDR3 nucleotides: TGTGCCAGCAGCGGCGAACTAGAGGCAGATACGCAGTATTTT. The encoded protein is CASSGELEADTQYF.

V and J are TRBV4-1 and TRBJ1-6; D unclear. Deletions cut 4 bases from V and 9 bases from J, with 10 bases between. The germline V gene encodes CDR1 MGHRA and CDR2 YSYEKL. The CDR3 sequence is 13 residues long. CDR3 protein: CASSPGTFSPLHF. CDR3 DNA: TGCGCCAGCAGCCCGGGTACCTTTTCACCCCTCCACTTT.

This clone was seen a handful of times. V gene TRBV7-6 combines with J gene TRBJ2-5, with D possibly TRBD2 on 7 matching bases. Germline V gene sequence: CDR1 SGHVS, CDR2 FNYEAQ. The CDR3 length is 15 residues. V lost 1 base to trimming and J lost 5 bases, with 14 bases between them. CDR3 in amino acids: CASSLVSGGMETQYF. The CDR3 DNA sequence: TGTGCCAGCAGCTTAGTGTCGGGGGGCATGGAGACCCAGTACTTC.

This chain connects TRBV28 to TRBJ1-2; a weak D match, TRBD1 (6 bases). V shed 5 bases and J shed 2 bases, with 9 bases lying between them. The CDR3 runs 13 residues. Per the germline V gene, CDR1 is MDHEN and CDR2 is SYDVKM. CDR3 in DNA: TGTGCCAGCAGTGGGGGCGCAAACTATGGCTACACCTTC. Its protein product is CASSGGANYGYTF.

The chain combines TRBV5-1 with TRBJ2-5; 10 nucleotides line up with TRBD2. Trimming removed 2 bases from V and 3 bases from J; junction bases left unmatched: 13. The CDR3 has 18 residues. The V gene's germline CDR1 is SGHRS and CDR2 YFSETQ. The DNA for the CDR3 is TGCGCCAGCAGCTTTATAACCCTCCTAGCGGGGGCTGAAGAGACCCAGTACTTC. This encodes CASSFITLLAGAEETQYF.

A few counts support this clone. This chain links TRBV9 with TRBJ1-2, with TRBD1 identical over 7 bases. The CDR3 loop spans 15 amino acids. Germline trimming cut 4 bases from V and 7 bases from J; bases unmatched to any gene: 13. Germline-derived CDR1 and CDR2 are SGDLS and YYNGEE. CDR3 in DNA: TGTGCCAGCAGCCTACGACAGGGAGAAGGAGGTGGCTACACCTTC. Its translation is CASSLRQGEGGGYTF.